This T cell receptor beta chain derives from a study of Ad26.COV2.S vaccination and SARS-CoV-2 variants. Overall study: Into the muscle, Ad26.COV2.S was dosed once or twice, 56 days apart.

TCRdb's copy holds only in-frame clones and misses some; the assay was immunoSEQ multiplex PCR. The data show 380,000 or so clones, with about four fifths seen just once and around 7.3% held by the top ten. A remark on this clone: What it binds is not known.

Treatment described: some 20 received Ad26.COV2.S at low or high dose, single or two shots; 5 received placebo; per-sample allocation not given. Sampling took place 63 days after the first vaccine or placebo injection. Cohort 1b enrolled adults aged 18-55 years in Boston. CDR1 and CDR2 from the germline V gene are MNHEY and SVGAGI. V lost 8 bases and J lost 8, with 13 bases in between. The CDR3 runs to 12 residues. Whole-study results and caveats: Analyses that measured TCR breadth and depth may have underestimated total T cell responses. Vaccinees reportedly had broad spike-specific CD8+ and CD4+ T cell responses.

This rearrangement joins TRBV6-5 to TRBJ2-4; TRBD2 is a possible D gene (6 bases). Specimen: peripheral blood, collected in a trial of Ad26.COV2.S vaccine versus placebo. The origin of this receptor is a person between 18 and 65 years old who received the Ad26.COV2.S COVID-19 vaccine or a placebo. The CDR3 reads CASGGSEDIQYF. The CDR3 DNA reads TGTGCCAGCGGGGGGTCGGAGGACATTCAGTACTTC.